The source of this TCR beta chain is a study of blood T cell repertoires in COVID-19. Study information: Specimens from acute and convalescent COVID-19 originated in the United States, Italy and Spain. Sample material is recorded as cDNA or gDNA derived from T cells, B-cell-depleted T cells, or PBMCs.

Profiling relied on immunoSEQ multiplex PCR, and the TCRdb table lists in-frame clones only, not all of them. This sample carries 200,000 to 300,000 clones, about 89% of them seen once, and the ten largest clones take 1.5%. This CDR3 contains 16 residues. The J segment lost 1 base and the V segment lost 7 bases, leaving 9 bases of the junction unmatched. The germline gives CDR1 LNHDA, CDR2 SQIVND (reference sequence). The sample comprised peripheral blood. The TCR comes from a woman in her thirties or forties who had recovered from COVID-19. V gene TRBV19 combines with J gene TRBJ2-2; 7 bases are a match to TRBD2. The CDR3 sequence is CASKILSGGNTGELFF. The DNA of the CDR3 is TGTGCCAGTAAAATTTTGTCGGGGGGGAACACCGGGGAGCTGTTTTTT. Variable domain in full (rest from reference TRBV19 and TRBJ2-2): DGGITQSPKYLFRKEGQNVTLSCEQNLNHDAMYWYRQDPGQGLRLIYYSQIVNDFQKGDIAEGYSVSREKKESFPLTVTSAQKNPTAFYLCASKILSGGNTGELFFGEGSRLTVL.